These T cell receptor beta chains were read from a single sample in a study of radiotherapy plus CTLA-4 blockade in lung cancer. The assay was immunoSEQ multiplex PCR, and TCRdb's table has in-frame clones only and misses some. The table shows about 110,000 clones, with approximately 77% occurring only once. The specimen was peripheral blood, collected from a patient treated with radiotherapy plus ipilimumab. These receptors all come from a human donor with non-small cell lung cancer that progressed on radiotherapy plus ipilimumab. Some clones in this sample may be carry-over from other donors' samples. Both conserved end residues are part of each CDR3. Each record gives: clone size, D gene, J gene, V gene, CDR3 DNA, CDR3 protein. The D gene is left open where the match is weak. Expanded clones get a size class; other rows say once, few or many, or leave the size out.

clone size: -
D gene: TRBD2
J gene: TRBJ2-1
V gene: TRBV29-1
CDR3 DNA: TGCAGCGTTGAAGGGAGGCGGGGGGGAAGTTGGAATGAGCAGTTCTTC
CDR3 protein: CSVEGRRGGSWNEQFF

clone size: -
D gene: -
J gene: TRBJ1-1
V gene: TRBV10-3
CDR3 DNA: TGTGCCATCGCCCCTTTTGCGGGGACGAACACTGAAGCTTTCTTT
CDR3 protein: CAIAPFAGTNTEAFF

clone size: few
D gene: -
J gene: TRBJ1-4
V gene: TRBV4-2
CDR3 DNA: TGTGCCAGCAGCCAAGGACAGTTTAATGAAAAACTGTTTTTT
CDR3 protein: CASSQGQFNEKLFF

clone size: -
D gene: TRBD2
J gene: TRBJ2-5
V gene: TRBV10-3
CDR3 DNA: TGTGCCATCAGTGAGGCATCCGGGACTAGCGGGGTGCAAGAGACCCAGTACTTC
CDR3 protein: CAISEASGTSGVQETQYF

clone size: -
D gene: -
J gene: TRBJ2-1
V gene: TRBV5-1
CDR3 DNA: TGCGCCAGCAGCTTCGGGGACGGCAGCTCCTACAATGAGCAGTTCTTC
CDR3 protein: CASSFGDGSSYNEQFF

clone size: -
D gene: TRBD2
J gene: TRBJ2-3
V gene: TRBV10-2
CDR3 DNA: TGCGCCAGCGGGGGGGGCACAGATACGCAGTATTTT
CDR3 protein: CASGGGTDTQYF

clone size: -
D gene: TRBD1
J gene: TRBJ2-1
V gene: TRBV6-5
CDR3 DNA: TGTGCCAGCAGTTCACTGGACAGGTGGCATGAGCAGTTCTTC
CDR3 protein: CASSSLDRWHEQFF

clone size: -
D gene: -
J gene: TRBJ1-6
V gene: TRBV19
CDR3 DNA: TGTGCCAGTAGTATCCCGGGGTCAATCCCACCCCTCCACTTT
CDR3 protein: CASSIPGSIPPLHF

clone size: -
D gene: -
J gene: TRBJ2-3
V gene: TRBV4-3
CDR3 DNA: TGCGCCAGCAGCCAAGAGTACTTGGGGGGGGCCCGCACAGATACGCAGTATTTT
CDR3 protein: CASSQEYLGGARTDTQYF

clone size: -
D gene: -
J gene: TRBJ2-3
V gene: TRBV19
CDR3 DNA: TGTGCCAGTAGGCCGGGACGGCTCACAGATACGCAGTATTTT
CDR3 protein: CASRPGRLTDTQYF

clone size: -
D gene: -
J gene: TRBJ1-2
V gene: TRBV27
CDR3 DNA: TGTGCCAGCAGTTTATCGTCAGGGGAGGTAGGCTACACCTTC
CDR3 protein: CASSLSSGEVGYTF

clone size: -
D gene: -
J gene: TRBJ1-2
V gene: TRBV10-3
CDR3 DNA: TGTGCCATCAGTGAGTCTGGCAGTAACTATGGCTACACCTTC
CDR3 protein: CAISESGSNYGYTF

clone size: -
D gene: -
J gene: TRBJ2-2
V gene: TRBV5-1
CDR3 DNA: TGCGCCAGCAGCTCACTCCCCTTCGACACTCTCAAGCGGACCGGGGAGCTGTTTTTT
CDR3 protein: CASSSLPFDTLKRTGELFF

clone size: many
D gene: -
J gene: TRBJ2-7
V gene: TRBV7-9
CDR3 DNA: TGTGCCAGCAGCTTGATGACAGATACCTACGAGCAGTACTTC
CDR3 protein: CASSLMTDTYEQYF

clone size: -
D gene: TRBD1
J gene: TRBJ2-2
V gene: TRBV7-3
CDR3 DNA: TGTGCCAGCAGCCCGAGCCCGGGACAGTCGAACACCGGGGAGCTGTTTTTT
CDR3 protein: CASSPSPGQSNTGELFF

clone size: -
D gene: -
J gene: TRBJ1-3
V gene: TRBV12-5
CDR3 DNA: TGTGCTAGTGGTTACAGTGGGGTCTCTGGAAACACCATATATTTT
CDR3 protein: CASGYSGVSGNTIYF

clone size: -
D gene: -
J gene: TRBJ1-1
V gene: TRBV18
CDR3 DNA: TGTGCCAGCTCCAGGGAGGGGCGGATCACTGAAGCTTTCTTT
CDR3 protein: CASSREGRITEAFF

clone size: -
D gene: -
J gene: TRBJ1-1
V gene: TRBV5-1
CDR3 DNA: TGCGCCAGCCGTCTCTTTTCGAACACTGAAGCTTTCTTT
CDR3 protein: CASRLFSNTEAFF

clone size: once
D gene: -
J gene: TRBJ2-5
V gene: TRBV7-2
CDR3 DNA: TGTGCCAGCAGCTTAGTAGTGAACACAGGGATCGGGACCCAGTACTTC
CDR3 protein: CASSLVVNTGIGTQYF

clone size: -
D gene: TRBD2
J gene: TRBJ2-2
V gene: TRBV4-2
CDR3 DNA: TGTGCGGTCGCTACTAGCGTCCCCGGGGAGCTGTTTTTT
CDR3 protein: CAVATSVPGELFF

clone size: -
D gene: TRBD2
J gene: TRBJ2-1
V gene: TRBV7-2
CDR3 DNA: TGTGCCAGCAGCCCCGCCGGGACTAGCGGGGGGGCCAGGAATGAGCAGTTCTTC
CDR3 protein: CASSPAGTSGGARNEQFF

clone size: -
D gene: -
J gene: TRBJ2-1
V gene: TRBV18
CDR3 DNA: TGTGCCAGCTCTAACAGGAGCTCCTACAATGAGCAGTTCTTC
CDR3 protein: CASSNRSSYNEQFF

clone size: -
D gene: -
J gene: TRBJ2-1
V gene: TRBV27
CDR3 DNA: TGTGCCAGCAGAAGGGGAACAGTCAATGAGCAGTTCTTC
CDR3 protein: CASRRGTVNEQFF

clone size: -
D gene: -
J gene: TRBJ1-6
V gene: TRBV2
CDR3 DNA: TGTGCCAGCAGTGAACGGCGGGCCACCCTCCACTTT
CDR3 protein: CASSERRATLHF

clone size: -
D gene: -
J gene: TRBJ2-7
V gene: TRBV28
CDR3 DNA: TGTGCCAGCAGTTTATCGGGGGCCCTATACGAGCAGTACTTC
CDR3 protein: CASSLSGALYEQYF

clone size: once
D gene: -
J gene: TRBJ2-2
V gene: TRBV5-1
CDR3 DNA: TGCGCCAGCAGCTTTACAACTGTGAACACCGGGGAGCTGTTTTTT
CDR3 protein: CASSFTTVNTGELFF

clone size: -
D gene: -
J gene: TRBJ1-6
V gene: TRBV6-5
CDR3 DNA: TGTGCCAGCAGTTACGGGGGGTATAATTCACCCCTCCACTTT
CDR3 protein: CASSYGGYNSPLHF

clone size: few
D gene: -
J gene: TRBJ1-1
V gene: TRBV28
CDR3 DNA: TGTGCCAGCAGGAACACGATAGGGACAACTGAAGCTTTCTTT
CDR3 protein: CASRNTIGTTEAFF

clone size: -
D gene: -
J gene: TRBJ1-6
V gene: TRBV18
CDR3 DNA: TGTGCCAGCTCACCTACCGGGGGGGGCCGCGGCTATAATTCACCCCTCCACTTT
CDR3 protein: CASSPTGGGRGYNSPLHF

clone size: -
D gene: TRBD1
J gene: TRBJ1-4
V gene: TRBV5-1
CDR3 DNA: TGCGCCAGCAGCCCGGGGACAGGGGGCTGGTCGGCTAATGAAAAACTGTTTTTT
CDR3 protein: CASSPGTGGWSANEKLFF

clone size: -
D gene: -
J gene: TRBJ1-5
V gene: TRBV11-2
CDR3 DNA: TGTGCCAGCAGCTCGCTAACAGGGATTGGACAGCCCCAGCATTTT
CDR3 protein: CASSSLTGIGQPQHF

clone size: once
D gene: -
J gene: TRBJ1-4
V gene: TRBV27
CDR3 DNA: TGTGCCAGCAGTTTATCAAGTAGGGCGCCTAATGAAAAACTGTTTTTT
CDR3 protein: CASSLSSRAPNEKLFF

clone size: -
D gene: TRBD1
J gene: TRBJ1-3
V gene: TRBV7-3
CDR3 DNA: TGTGCCAGCAGCTTAACCGGGACAGGTTCTGGAAACACCATATATTTT
CDR3 protein: CASSLTGTGSGNTIYF

clone size: -
D gene: -
J gene: TRBJ1-1
V gene: TRBV9
CDR3 DNA: TGTGCCAGCAGCCAGACGGTGAACACTGAAGCTTTCTTT
CDR3 protein: CASSQTVNTEAFF

clone size: -
D gene: -
J gene: TRBJ2-4
V gene: TRBV18
CDR3 DNA: TGTGCCAGCTCACCCGACAGGGCCATAGTCGGGAGAAACATTCAGTACTTC
CDR3 protein: CASSPDRAIVGRNIQYF

clone size: -
D gene: -
J gene: TRBJ2-7
V gene: TRBV2
CDR3 DNA: TGTGCCAGCAGTGAAGCGTCAACCGAGCAGTACTTC
CDR3 protein: CASSEASTEQYF

clone size: once
D gene: -
J gene: TRBJ1-1
V gene: TRBV7-6
CDR3 DNA: TGTGCCAGCAGCTTAGCACAGGGGAACACTGAAGCTTTCTTT
CDR3 protein: CASSLAQGNTEAFF

clone size: -
D gene: TRBD2
J gene: TRBJ2-3
V gene: TRBV14
CDR3 DNA: TGTGCCAGCAGCCATTTGAGACTAGCGTCCTCAGATACGCAGTATTTT
CDR3 protein: CASSHLRLASSDTQYF

clone size: -
D gene: TRBD1
J gene: TRBJ2-1
V gene: TRBV11-3
CDR3 DNA: TGTGCCAGCAGCTTGGGACAGCTCTACAATGAGCAGTTCTTC
CDR3 protein: CASSLGQLYNEQFF

clone size: -
D gene: -
J gene: TRBJ2-5
V gene: TRBV11-2
CDR3 DNA: TGTGCCAGCAGCCGCCTGCAAGAGACCCAGTACTTC
CDR3 protein: CASSRLQETQYF

clone size: -
D gene: TRBD1
J gene: TRBJ2-1
V gene: TRBV29-1
CDR3 DNA: TGCAGCGTACTATCAGGGGGCTCGTGGAATGAGCAGTTCTTC
CDR3 protein: CSVLSGGSWNEQFF